This TCR beta chain was obtained from a study of cytotoxic CD8 clonotypes in ibrutinib-treated CLL. In the study overall: Responses comprised around 24 partial and 2 complete; at median approximately 72 months, around 15 remained remitted and about twelve progressed. Study-level points and caveats: Under treatment, the uncommon public clonotypes either contracted or remained stable. Increased clonality at ibrutinib response gave way to a return toward baseline at progression.

The CDR3 covers 15 residues. V lost 7 bases, J lost 5 bases, and 12 bases stayed unmatched. Germline values: CDR1 MNHEY, CDR2 SVGAGI. A note on this clone: Its antigen is unknown.

The table came from immunoSEQ multiplex PCR; TCRdb's copy has only in-frame clones and leaves some out. This sample carries some 200,000 clones, around 72% of them seen once, and the ten largest clones take under 15%. The material was PBMCs, obtained after 24 months of ibrutinib treatment. The chain joins TRBV6-5 to TRBJ2-7; 9 bases line up with TRBD2. The sequence came from a human donor with chronic lymphocytic leukemia. The CDR3 loop reads CASTQGTSYVHEQYF. CDR3 DNA: TGTGCCAGCACCCAAGGGACTAGCTACGTCCACGAGCAGTACTTC.